What follows describes a single TCR beta chain. Its recognized antigen is unknown. No clone much larger than this one lies a single base away; base qualities are absent. Genomic DNA was isolated from the sorted cells so that the TCRbeta CDR3 region could be sequenced. The immunoSEQ Assay was used to sequence the TCRbeta CDR3 regions. Drawn from immuneACCESS, this table holds only the in-frame rearrangements with V and J called that TCRdb kept. Clones are partly lost; checked studies trace under half to an unresolved V gene and leave the rest unexplained. The sample table shows roughly 63,000 clones, and 83% are seen once. 3% to 4% of the sample rests with the top ten. The sample comes from a study of OX40 agonist ivuxolimab in advanced cancers. The study in broad terms: Ivuxolimab was an agonistic, fully human IgG2 monoclonal antibody directed against OX40 (CD134), a costimulatory receptor. Intravenous ivuxolimab was administered to patients every 2 weeks at six dose levels: 0.01, 0.1, 0.3, 1.5, 3 and 10 mg/kg. Of the 50 to 55 dose-escalation patients, hepatocellular carcinoma was present in around 19, melanoma in roughly 15, renal cell carcinoma in 9 and head and neck cancer in 9. The dose-escalation cohort was about 83% male with a mean age of about 65 years, ranging from 23 to 79. Prior anti-PD-1, anti-PD-L1 or anti-CTLA-4 therapy was permitted, and checkpoint inhibitors had been received by around 39% of dose-escalation patients. Partial responses occurred in three dose-escalation patients: two with cutaneous melanoma and one with hepatocellular carcinoma. Peripheral TCRbeta sequencing was intended to test whether TCR sequence diversity was altered and clonal T-cell expansion was caused by ivuxolimab. The paper describes the monotherapy dose-escalation part (N of about 52 patients) of the phase I trial of ivuxolimab.

Patients with a history of autoimmune disease or receiving systemic immunosuppression were excluded from the trial. In every dose cohort, peripheral blood was drawn for TCR sequencing at baseline, cycle 4 day 1, and cycle 7 day 1. Samples were obtained from an open-label, multicenter, first-in-human phase I dose-escalation trial of ivuxolimab. The trial enrolled adults with locally advanced or metastatic head and neck squamous cell, hepatocellular, melanoma or renal cell carcinoma. Before TCR sequencing, CD4+ T cells and CD8+ T cells were sorted from peripheral blood as separate populations. The germline V gene specifies SNHLY as CDR1 and FYNNEI as CDR2. V is clipped by 0 bases and J by 7 bases, and the sequence between their germline boundaries is 4 bases long. The CDR3 holds 12 amino acids from the cysteine to the phenylalanine. CDR3 DNA is the only sequence kept; it has 36 bases, read in frame from the first base.

Overall study outcomes, separate from this receptor: At doses of 0.1 to 3.0 mg/kg, clonal expansion of both CD4+ and CD8+ T cells in blood was seen between baseline and week 6. After ivuxolimab, expanded clones were on average more numerous among CD8+ T cells than among CD4+ T cells. Partial responders in the 0.1-3.0 mg/kg groups had among the lowest normalized peripheral clonal expansion, especially among CD8+ T cells. Low levels of normalized T-cell clonal expansion were also seen in some nonresponding patients. Antigen specificity was not determined for the clonally expanded peripheral T cells.

The clonotype was recovered from an adult with an advanced solid tumor such as melanoma, head and neck, liver or kidney cancer. This specimen was CD4+ or CD8+ T cells sorted from blood, taken in a trial of the OX40 agonist ivuxolimab. The chain links TRBV2 with TRBJ1-5, with no reliable assignment of the D segment. CDR3 sequence: CASSEARQPQHF. The DNA reads as follows: TGTGCCAGCAGTGAAGCTCGGCAGCCCCAGCATTTT. Here the CDR3 is joined to the reference TRBV2 and TRBJ1-5 genes, and the full variable domain is: EPEVTQTPSHQVTQMGQEVILRCVPISNHLYFYWYRQILGQKVEFLVSFYNNEISEKSEIFDDQFSVERPDGSNFTLKIRSTKLEDSAMYFCASSEARQPQHFGDGTRLSIL.